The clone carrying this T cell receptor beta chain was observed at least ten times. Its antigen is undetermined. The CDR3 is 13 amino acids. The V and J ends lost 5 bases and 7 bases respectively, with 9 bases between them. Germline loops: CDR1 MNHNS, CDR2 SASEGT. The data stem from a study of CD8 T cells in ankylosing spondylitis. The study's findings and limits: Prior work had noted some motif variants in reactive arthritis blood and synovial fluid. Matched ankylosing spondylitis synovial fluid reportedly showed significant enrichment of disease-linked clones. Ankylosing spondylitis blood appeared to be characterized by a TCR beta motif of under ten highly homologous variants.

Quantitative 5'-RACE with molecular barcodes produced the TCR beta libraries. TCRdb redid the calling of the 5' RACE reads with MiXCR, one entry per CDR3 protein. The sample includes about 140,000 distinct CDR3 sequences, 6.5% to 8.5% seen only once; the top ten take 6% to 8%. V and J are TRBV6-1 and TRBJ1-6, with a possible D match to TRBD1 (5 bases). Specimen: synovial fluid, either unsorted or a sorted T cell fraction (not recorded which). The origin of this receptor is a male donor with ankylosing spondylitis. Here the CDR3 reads CASSQGTNSPLHF. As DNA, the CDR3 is TGTGCCAGCAGTCAGGGAACGAATTCACCCCTCCACTTT.